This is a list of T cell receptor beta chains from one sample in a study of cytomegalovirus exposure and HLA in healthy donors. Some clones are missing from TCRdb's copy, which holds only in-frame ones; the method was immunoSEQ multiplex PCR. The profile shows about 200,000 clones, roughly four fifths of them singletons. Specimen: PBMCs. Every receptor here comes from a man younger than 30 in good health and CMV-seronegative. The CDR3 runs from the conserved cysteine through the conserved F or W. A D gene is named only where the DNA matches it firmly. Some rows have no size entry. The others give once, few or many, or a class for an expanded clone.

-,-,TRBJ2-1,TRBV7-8,CASSKGPGGQNNEQFF,TGTGCCAGCAGCAAAGGCCCGGGGGGCCAGAACAATGAGCAGTTCTTC
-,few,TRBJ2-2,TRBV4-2,CAGKTANTGELFF,TGTGCCGGAAAGACAGCAAACACCGGGGAGCTGTTTTTT
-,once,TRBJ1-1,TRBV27,CASKYRAEAFF,TGTGCCAGTAAATATCGTGCTGAAGCTTTCTTT
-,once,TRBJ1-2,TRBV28,CASRTGRGPKSYGYTF,TGTGCCAGCAGGACAGGCAGGGGCCCTAAAAGCTATGGCTACACCTTC
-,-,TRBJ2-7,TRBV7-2,CASSLSRDIYEQYF,TGTGCCAGCAGCTTATCACGGGACATTTACGAGCAGTACTTC
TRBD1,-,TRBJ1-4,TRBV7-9,CASSRRTGGNEKLFF,TGTGCCAGCAGCCGCCGAACAGGGGGGAATGAAAAACTGTTTTTT
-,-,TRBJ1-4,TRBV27,CASSSQGRTNEKLFF,TGTGCCAGCAGTTCCCAGGGGCGAACTAATGAAAAACTGTTTTTT
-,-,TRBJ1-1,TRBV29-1,CSVAHSGNTEAFF,TGCAGCGTCGCCCACAGCGGGAACACTGAAGCTTTCTTT
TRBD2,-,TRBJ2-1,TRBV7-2,CASSFATSGGREQFF,TGTGCCAGCAGCTTCGCTACTAGCGGGGGGCGTGAGCAGTTCTTC
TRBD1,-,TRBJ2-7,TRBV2,CASSGGQGWYEQYF,TGTGCCAGCAGCGGGGGACAGGGGTGGTACGAGCAGTACTTC
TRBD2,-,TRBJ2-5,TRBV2,CASRRGRGSGIGETQYF,TGTGCCAGCAGACGCGGACGGGGTAGCGGGATTGGGGAGACCCAGTACTTC
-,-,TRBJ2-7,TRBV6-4,CASSGGSSYEQYF,TGTGCCAGCAGTGGGGGCTCCTCCTACGAGCAGTACTTC
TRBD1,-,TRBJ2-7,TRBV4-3,CASSQDGRGPYEQYF,TGCGCCAGCAGCCAAGATGGCAGGGGGCCCTACGAGCAGTACTTC
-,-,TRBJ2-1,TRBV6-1,CASSAGAPEYYNEQFF,TGTGCCAGCAGTGCGGGAGCCCCCGAATACTACAATGAGCAGTTCTTC
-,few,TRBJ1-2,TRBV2,CASSDYLRGRGYTF,TGTGCCAGCAGTGATTACCTCAGGGGACGGGGCTACACCTTC
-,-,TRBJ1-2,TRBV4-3,CASSQAQGRDYYGYTF,TGCGCCAGCAGCCAAGCTCAGGGTAGGGATTACTATGGCTACACCTTC
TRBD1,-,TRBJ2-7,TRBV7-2,CASSSDRGPYEQYF,TGTGCCAGCAGCTCGGACAGGGGGCCCTACGAGCAGTACTTC
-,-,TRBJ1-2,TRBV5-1,CASSLGTGRWSNYGYTF,TGCGCCAGCAGCTTGGGAACAGGGAGATGGTCTAACTATGGCTACACCTTC
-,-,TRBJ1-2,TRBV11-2,CASRGANYGYTF,TGTGCCAGCCGGGGGGCAAACTATGGCTACACCTTC
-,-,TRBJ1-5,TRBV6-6,CASSYPTTNSNQPQHF,TGTGCCAGCAGCTACCCCACGACAAATAGCAATCAGCCCCAGCATTTT
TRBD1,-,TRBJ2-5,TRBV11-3,CASSRRTGKLQETQYF,TGTGCCAGCAGCCGACGGACAGGGAAACTGCAAGAGACCCAGTACTTC
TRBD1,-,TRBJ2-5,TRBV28,CASSSGGTGHYQETQYF,TGTGCCAGCAGTTCGGGCGGGACAGGGCATTACCAAGAGACCCAGTACTTC
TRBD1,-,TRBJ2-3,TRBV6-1,CASSRDRAEDTQYF,TGTGCCAGCAGCCGGGACAGGGCGGAAGATACGCAGTATTTT
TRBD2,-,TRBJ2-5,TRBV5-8,CASSLGLAVMGETQYF,TGTGCCAGCAGCCTAGGACTAGCGGTCATGGGAGAGACCCAGTACTTC
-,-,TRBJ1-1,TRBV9,CASSVGGRTEAFF,TGTGCCAGCAGCGTAGGTGGGAGGACGGAAGCTTTCTTT
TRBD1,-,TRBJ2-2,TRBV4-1,CASSQDPGQVTGELFF,TGCGCCAGCAGCCAAGACCCGGGACAGGTCACCGGGGAGCTGTTTTTT
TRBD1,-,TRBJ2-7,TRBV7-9,CASSFSGIRGQRGYEQYF,TGTGCCAGCAGCTTTTCCGGGATCAGGGGGCAAAGGGGCTACGAGCAGTACTTC
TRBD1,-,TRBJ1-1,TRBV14,CASSQTGDTEAFF,TGTGCCAGCAGCCAAACAGGGGACACTGAAGCTTTCTTT
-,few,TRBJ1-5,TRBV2,CASKADGNQPQHF,TGTGCCAGCAAAGCGGACGGGAATCAGCCCCAGCATTTT
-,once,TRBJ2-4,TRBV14,CASSQYPNIQYF,TGTGCCAGCAGCCAATATCCAAACATTCAGTACTTC
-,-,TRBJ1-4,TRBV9,CASSPGQTTNEKLFF,TGTGCCAGCAGCCCAGGACAGACAACTAATGAAAAACTGTTTTTT
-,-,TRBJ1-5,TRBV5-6,CASTDRRDNQPQHF,TGTGCCAGCACCGATCGGCGGGACAATCAGCCCCAGCATTTT
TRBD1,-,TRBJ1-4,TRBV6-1,CASSQTGQGEKLFF,TGTGCCAGCAGTCAGACGGGACAGGGTGAAAAACTGTTTTTT
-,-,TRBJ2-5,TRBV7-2,CASSPDSGTQYF,TGTGCCAGCAGCCCAGACTCTGGAACCCAGTACTTC
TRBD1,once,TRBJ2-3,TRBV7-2,CASSLGDRVRDTQYF,TGTGCCAGCAGCTTAGGGGACAGGGTGAGAGATACGCAGTATTTT
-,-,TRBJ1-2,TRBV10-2,CASSVDLFEEGYTF,TGCGCCAGCAGTGTTGATCTTTTTGAAGAGGGCTACACCTTC
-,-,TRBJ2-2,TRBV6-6,CASSYSAGSNTGELFF,TGTGCCAGCAGTTACTCGGCGGGGTCGAACACCGGGGAGCTGTTTTTT
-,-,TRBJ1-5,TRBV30,CAWGSGTLNQPQHF,TGTGCCTGGGGATCCGGGACACTCAATCAGCCCCAGCATTTT